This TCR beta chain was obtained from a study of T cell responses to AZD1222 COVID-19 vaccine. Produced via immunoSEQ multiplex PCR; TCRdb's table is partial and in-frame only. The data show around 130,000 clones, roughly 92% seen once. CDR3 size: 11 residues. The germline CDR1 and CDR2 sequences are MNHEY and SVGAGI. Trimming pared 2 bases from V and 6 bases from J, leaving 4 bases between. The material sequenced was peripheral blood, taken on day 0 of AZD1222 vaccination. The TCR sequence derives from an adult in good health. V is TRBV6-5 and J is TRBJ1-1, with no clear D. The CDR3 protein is CASSYGAEAFF. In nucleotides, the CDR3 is TGTGCCAGCAGTTACGGGGCTGAAGCTTTCTTT.